The entry below gives a single T cell receptor (beta chain) sequence along with its context. This entry is derived from a study of cytomegalovirus exposure and HLA in healthy donors. It was with 60 Vbeta and 13 Jbeta primers that the PCR ran. Data came from immunoSEQ multiplex PCR; TCRdb stores just in-frame clones and leaves some out. The sample contains about 98,000 clones, about 70% of which appear only once. The sequenced material came from PBMCs. The receptor's source is a female donor in good health and CMV-seronegative.

CDR3 nucleotides: TGTGCCACCAGCAGGAAAATAAACAGGGTATTCTTCTACGAGCAGTACTTC. This encodes CATSRKINRVFFYEQYF. V is TRBV15 and J is TRBJ2-7; possible D gene TRBD1, 6 bases. Germline CDR1 reads LNHNV; CDR2 reads YYDKDF (reference sequence). V lost 3 bases and J lost 3, with 21 bases in between. CDR3 length: 17 residues.